The clone carrying this T cell receptor (beta chain) has only a few counts. Antigen unknown. At one end the junction does not follow the germline gene, possibly because of a read error. This entry belongs to a study of early T cells in non-severe SARS-CoV-2 infection. Across the whole study: The sequenced material was bulk RNA from unsorted whole blood, and its chains were unpaired. Whole-study findings and limits: The study's VDJdb matching favored anti-spike CD8 responses and missed private and CD4 specificities.

CDR1 is MNHEY and CDR2 is SMNVEV in the germline V gene (reference sequence). The CDR3 has 15 amino acids. TCRdb redid the calling of the 5' RACE reads with MiXCR, one entry per CDR3 protein. The sample carries about 60,000 distinct CDR3 sequences, approximately 9.1% recorded once. The chain uses TRBV27 and TRBJ2-2; the D is unclear. The sample consisted of whole blood. The origin of this receptor is an adult who was a healthcare worker with PCR-confirmed SARS-CoV-2 infection or an uninfected control (not recorded which). CDR3 region: CVSSRTNANTGELFF. The CDR3 region has the DNA TGTGTCAGCAGCCGGACGAACGCGAACACCGGGGAGCTGTTTTTT.